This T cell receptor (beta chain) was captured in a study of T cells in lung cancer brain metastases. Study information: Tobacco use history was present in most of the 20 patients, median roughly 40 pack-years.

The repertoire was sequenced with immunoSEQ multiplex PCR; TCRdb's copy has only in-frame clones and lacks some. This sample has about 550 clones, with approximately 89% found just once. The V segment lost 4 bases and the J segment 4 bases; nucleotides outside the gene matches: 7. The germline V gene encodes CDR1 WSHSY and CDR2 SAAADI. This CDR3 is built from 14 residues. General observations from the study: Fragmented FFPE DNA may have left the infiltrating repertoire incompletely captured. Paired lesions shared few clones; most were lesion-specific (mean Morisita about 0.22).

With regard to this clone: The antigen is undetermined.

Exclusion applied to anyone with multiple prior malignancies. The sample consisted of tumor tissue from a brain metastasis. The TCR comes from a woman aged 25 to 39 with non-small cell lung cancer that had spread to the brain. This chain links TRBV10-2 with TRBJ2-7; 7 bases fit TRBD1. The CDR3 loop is CASSGAGGTYEQYF. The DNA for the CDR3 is TGCGCCAGCAGTGGCGCAGGGGGTACTTACGAGCAGTACTTC.